These T cell receptor beta chains were read from a single sample in a study of radiation and T cells in renal cell carcinoma. TCRdb keeps only in-frame clones here, not all; method: immunoSEQ multiplex PCR. The sample lists more than 95,000 clones; around 80% were seen once. Sequenced here: blood, sampled from a patient whose treatment included radiotherapy and nephrectomy. The receptors here all came from a woman aged 55-69 years with renal cell carcinoma. The CDR3 runs from the conserved cysteine through the conserved F or W. A D gene is named only where the DNA matches it firmly. Part of the rows lack a size; the others show once, few, many or a class for expanded clones.

d_call | clone_size | j_call | v_call | cdr3_nt | cdr3_aa
. | . | TRBJ1-6 | TRBV10-3 | TGTGCCATCTCGAGGGGATATAATTCACCCCTCCACTTT | CAISRGYNSPLHF
. | . | TRBJ1-2 | TRBV6-1 | TGTGCATTGGCGACAGGAAGCTATGGCTACACCTTC | CALATGSYGYTF
TRBD2 | . | TRBJ2-7 | TRBV5-6 | TGTGCCAGCAGCGGGACTAGCGGGGGCCCCTACGAGCAGTACTTC | CASSGTSGGPYEQYF
. | few | TRBJ2-1 | TRBV7-9 | TGTGCCAGCAGAAAATACAATGAGCAGTTCTTC | CASRKYNEQFF
TRBD1 | . | TRBJ2-7 | TRBV7-8 | TGTGCCAGCAGCACAACGACAGGGTCCTACGAGCAGTACTTC | CASSTTTGSYEQYF
. | . | TRBJ1-2 | TRBV29-1 | TGCAGCGTTGAACCCCCCGGACGGGTCTACACCTTC | CSVEPPGRVYTF
TRBD2 | . | TRBJ2-5 | TRBV5-6 | TGTGCCAGCAGCCTGGGACTAGCGGGAGGGCACGTAGAGACCCAGTACTTC | CASSLGLAGGHVETQYF
. | . | TRBJ2-6 | TRBV28 | TGTGCCAGCAGCCGAGGGGGCTCTGGGGCCAACGTCCTGACTTTC | CASSRGGSGANVLTF
TRBD2 | . | TRBJ2-7 | TRBV2 | TGTGCCAGCAGTGATATCGGCGGGGGGACCTACGAGCAGTACTTC | CASSDIGGGTYEQYF
TRBD2 | . | TRBJ2-2 | TRBV10-2 | TGCGCCAGCAGTGCACTAGCGGGAAACACCGGGGAGCTGTTTTTT | CASSALAGNTGELFF
TRBD2 | . | TRBJ2-7 | TRBV6-5 | TGTGCCAGCAGTTACCAATCGACTAGCGGACCCTACGAGCAGTACTTC | CASSYQSTSGPYEQYF
. | . | TRBJ1-2 | TRBV10-3 | TGTGCCATCAGTGAGTCCTCGGGATCTAACTATGGCTACACCTTC | CAISESSGSNYGYTF
. | once | TRBJ2-7 | TRBV14 | TGTGCCAGCAGCCAACTGAACGGGGCTAACGACGAGCAGTACTTC | CASSQLNGANDEQYF
. | . | TRBJ2-2 | TRBV27 | TGTGCCAGCAGTTTATCCGGGACACACCACAGGAACACCGGGGAGCTGTTTTTT | CASSLSGTHHRNTGELFF
TRBD2 | . | TRBJ2-3 | TRBV14 | TGTGCCAGCAGTCCTTGGGGGGGAGAAGATACGCAGTATTTT | CASSPWGGEDTQYF
. | . | TRBJ2-7 | TRBV7-2 | TGTGCCAGCAGCCAAACGGGCGAGCAGTACTTC | CASSQTGEQYF
. | . | TRBJ1-2 | TRBV28 | TGTGCCAGCAGTGGACTCGGACAGCAAGCGTATGGCTACACCTTC | CASSGLGQQAYGYTF
. | once | TRBJ2-1 | TRBV9 | TGTGCCAGCAGCGTAGGAGGAAGGGGCGTAGGTGGGGATGAGCAGTTCTTC | CASSVGGRGVGGDEQFF
TRBD2 | . | TRBJ2-5 | TRBV9 | TGTGCCAGCAGCGTATCCGGGACTAGGGCTGAGACCCAGTACTTC | CASSVSGTRAETQYF
TRBD1 | . | TRBJ1-5 | TRBV28 | TGTGCCAGCAGTAAGGGGGCTCAGCCCCAGCATTTT | CASSKGAQPQHF
. | . | TRBJ1-3 | TRBV7-2 | TGTGCCAGCAGCTTCGACTGGAGTGGAAACACCATATATTTT | CASSFDWSGNTIYF
TRBD1 | . | TRBJ1-3 | TRBV18 | TGTGCCAGCTCACCAGACAGGGGGCTGTCAGGAAACACCATATATTTT | CASSPDRGLSGNTIYF
. | . | TRBJ1-5 | TRBV7-9 | TGTGCCAGCAGCTTAGGGGGGGTAGATGGCAATCAGCCCCAGCATTTT | CASSLGGVDGNQPQHF
. | once | TRBJ2-7 | TRBV11-3 | TGTGCCAGCAGCTTAGACACGGTCAACGAGCAGTACTTC | CASSLDTVNEQYF
. | . | TRBJ1-1 | TRBV11-2 | TGTGCCAGCAGCTCCAGGGGAGGGGGATACACTGAAGCTTTCTTT | CASSSRGGGYTEAFF
TRBD1 | once | TRBJ1-4 | TRBV5-4 | TGTGCCAGCAGTGTAACCGGGACAGGGCAGGAAAAACTGTTTTTT | CASSVTGTGQEKLFF
. | medium-sized | TRBJ1-1 | TRBV6-5 | TGTGCCAGCAGTTACAGGGGGGGGAACACTGAAGCTTTCTTT | CASSYRGGNTEAFF
. | . | TRBJ2-3 | TRBV9 | TGTGCCAGCAGCGTAGGGTGGCGCGAACCGACAGATACGCAGTATTTT | CASSVGWREPTDTQYF
. | few | TRBJ1-2 | TRBV5-1 | TGCGCCAGCAGCTTAGCCCCTGGGTTGTATGGCTACACCTTC | CASSLAPGLYGYTF
TRBD2 | . | TRBJ2-7 | TRBV19 | TGTGCCAGTACAGCAGCGGGAGGGACGCGCGAGCAGTACTTC | CASTAAGGTREQYF
TRBD1 | . | TRBJ2-3 | TRBV5-1 | TGCGCCAGCAGTCACAGGGGGCCCACAGATACGCAGTATTTT | CASSHRGPTDTQYF
TRBD2 | . | TRBJ2-7 | TRBV4-2 | TGTGCCAGCAGCCAAGGACTAGCGGTTTACGAGCAGTACTTC | CASSQGLAVYEQYF
. | . | TRBJ1-3 | TRBV18 | TGTGCCAGCTCACCAGGGAGTGGAAACACCATATATTTT | CASSPGSGNTIYF
. | . | TRBJ2-5 | TRBV5-1 | TGCGCCAGCAGAAAAGCGGACAGCCAAGAGACCCAGTACTTC | CASRKADSQETQYF
. | many | TRBJ1-1 | TRBV2 | TGTGCCAGCATGCTAGGGGTGAACACTGAAGCTTTCTTT | CASMLGVNTEAFF
. | . | TRBJ2-3 | TRBV19 | TGTGCCAGTAGTCCCGCGGGGACCACAGATACGCAGTATTTT | CASSPAGTTDTQYF
. | once | TRBJ2-7 | TRBV20-1 | TGCAGTGCTAGACGCAGCTACGAGCAGTACTTC | CSARRSYEQYF
. | . | TRBJ1-2 | TRBV6-5 | TGTGCCAGCAGTTCCACCGGGGAGAAGCGCGGCTACACCTTC | CASSSTGEKRGYTF
TRBD1 | . | TRBJ1-1 | TRBV27 | TGTGCCAGCAGTACTTACAGGGGAGAAGGCACTGAAGCTTTCTTT | CASSTYRGEGTEAFF
. | . | TRBJ2-2 | TRBV19 | TGTGCCAGTAGGGAAATGATGAGGGGCCCGAACACCGGGGAGCTGTTTTTT | CASREMMRGPNTGELFF
TRBD1 | . | TRBJ1-4 | TRBV15 | TGTGCCACTCGAGGGACAGGGTTTGAAAAACTGTTTTTT | CATRGTGFEKLFF
TRBD1 | . | TRBJ1-2 | TRBV19 | TGTGCCAGTAGTTCCCGGACAGGGAACAACTATGGCTACACCTTC | CASSSRTGNNYGYTF
TRBD1 | . | TRBJ2-7 | TRBV19 | TGTGCCAGTAGTATCGACAGGGGGCAGGTATACGAGCAGTACTTC | CASSIDRGQVYEQYF
. | . | TRBJ2-5 | TRBV6-5 | TGTGCCAGCAGTTACTCGATAAGGCCAGAAGAGACCCAGTACTTC | CASSYSIRPEETQYF
. | . | TRBJ2-7 | TRBV2 | TGTGCCAGCAGTGGGAAGGGGGGGCTCTCCTACGAGCAGTACTTC | CASSGKGGLSYEQYF
. | . | TRBJ2-1 | TRBV18 | TGTGCCAGCTCCTCCTACAATGAGCAGTTCTTC | CASSSYNEQFF
. | . | TRBJ1-2 | TRBV28 | TGTGCCAGCAAGGACAGACTTAACTATGGCTACACCTTC | CASKDRLNYGYTF
TRBD1 | many | TRBJ1-1 | TRBV5-1 | TGCGCCAGCAGCTTGAGCGGAGACAGGGTCACTGAAGCTTTCTTT | CASSLSGDRVTEAFF
. | . | TRBJ1-3 | TRBV11-2 | TGTGCCAGCAGCCCCCTCGGGGGGCCCTACCATTCTGGAAACACCATATATTTT | CASSPLGGPYHSGNTIYF
TRBD1 | . | TRBJ1-5 | TRBV6-4 | TGTGCCAGCAGGGAACAGGGGAAGTATAGCAATCAGCCCCAGCATTTT | CASREQGKYSNQPQHF
TRBD1 | . | TRBJ1-2 | TRBV10-3 | TGTGCCATCAGTGAGAGAACAGGGGGGGTTCGTAGGTATGGCTACACCTTC | CAISERTGGVRRYGYTF